Listed here is a single T cell receptor beta chain. This receptor's antigen is unknown. No per-base quality is available; no much larger clone lies one base away. The record originates from a study of T-cell reconstitution after alpha-beta-depleted transplantation in children listed by TCRdb under 2016. Study-wide context: The study quantitatively tracked T-cell immune reconstitution after TCRalphabeta/CD19-depleted allogeneic hematopoietic cell transplantation in children using TCR repertoire profiling.

The library was obtained by PCR. Sequencing relied on an Illumina HiSeq 2500. Molecular barcoding was employed in the preparation of TCR libraries, with unique molecular identifiers being used to normalize TCRbeta repertoire quantification. Using fastp trimming at Q25 and MiXCR clonotype assembly, TCRdb reanalyzed the public sequencing data and kept in-frame beta chains. Merged by CDR3 protein, the rows form single entries marked with the most common genes and DNA. The sample data list hundreds of thousands of distinct CDR3 sequences, and 10% to 15% of these were observed just once. Around 2.2% of the sample comes from the top ten. Explained via the paper, the treatment or condition label denotes: allogeneic hematopoietic cell transplantation with graft depleted of TCRalphabeta T cells and CD19 B cells. The children who served as transplant recipients had been given grafts of TCRalphabeta/CD19-depleted allogeneic hematopoietic cells.

The CDR3 runs 14 residues from the cysteine to the phenylalanine. The CDR3 DNA has 42 bases and is translated from base 1. V gives up 3 bases and J gives up 3 bases, and the segment between their germline ends measures 12 bases. Taken from the germline V gene, the CDR1 and CDR2 loops are MRHNA and SNTAGT. On the study overall, not on this receptor specifically: In some patients, high TCRbeta diversity at day 60 was attributed to recipient T cells and intrathymic progenitors that had survived conditioning. The frequencies of hyperexpanded clones fell over the following months, and after one year, T-cell counts and TCRbeta diversity were mostly attributed to newly produced T cells. About two months after transplant, the apparently early recovery of alphabetaT-cell counts reportedly depended on just several hundred clones that had expanded rapidly and came from non-depleted graft cells.

The sequence derives from a male patient younger than 18 who had a stem cell transplant for acute myeloid leukemia, so the T cells may come from the graft donor. Sequencing used PBMCs, mostly from graft donor cells, obtained 360 days after TCRalphabeta/CD19-depleted stem cell transplant. Recombination connected TRBV6-4 to TRBJ2-7; TRBD1 is a possible D gene, resting on 6 matching bases. The DNA sequence is TGTGCCAGCAGTGAGGGAACAGGGAACTACGAGCAGTACTTC. Its translation is CASSEGTGNYEQYF.